The 6 T cell receptor beta chains below were found in one sample sequenced in a study of blood T cell repertoires in COVID-19. Assay used: immunoSEQ multiplex PCR; TCRdb lists only in-frame clones, some missing. The sample records hundreds of thousands of clones, around 90% being singletons. The sequencing input was peripheral blood. The receptors were sampled from a man between 18 and 35 years old with active or convalescent COVID-19.

This clone was detected only a few times. The V and J genes are TRBV4-2 and TRBJ1-3; D is possibly TRBD1 (5 bases). This CDR3 region has 22 residues. Trimming took 4 bases from V and 0 from J, leaving 31 bases between them. Per germline, CDR1 LGHNA and CDR2 YNFKEQ. Written as DNA, the CDR3 is TGTGCCAGCAGCCGTGCTAAAAGAAGTGGTGGCAGCAAAGGGGTCTCTGGAAACACCATATATTTT. This gives the protein CASSRAKRSGGSKGVSGNTIYF.

The rearrangement links TRBV19 to TRBJ1-5; possible D gene TRBD1, 5 bases. This CDR3 has 15 residues. V gave up 0 bases and J gave up 11 bases, with 17 bases separating them. Germline CDR1 and CDR2: LNHDA and SQIVND (reference sequence). CDR3 loop: CASSIDEGPAGSQHF. CDR3 sequence (DNA): TGTGCCAGTAGTATAGATGAGGGGCCGGCGGGGTCCCAGCATTTT.

V and J are TRBV13 and TRBJ2-7; the D gene is possibly TRBD1 (7 bases). Germline V gives CDR1 PRHDT, CDR2 FYEKMQ (reference sequence). V was clipped by 0 bases and J by 5 bases, with 8 bases between them. The CDR3 loop spans 13 amino acids. CDR3 sequence (DNA): TGTGCCAGCAGCTTAGGCAGGGGGGACGAGCAGTACTTC. It yields the protein CASSLGRGDEQYF.

The CDR3 DNA reads as TGCGCCAGCAGCCAAGAGACTCTTTCACCCCTCCACTTT. It is translated as CASSQETLSPLHF. The chain links TRBV4-3 to TRBJ1-6; no definite D call. The CDR3 totals 13 residues. V was pared by 0 bases and J by 9 bases, with 6 bases between. The germline V gene has CDR1 LGHNA and CDR2 YSLEER.

V gene TRBV10-3 combines with J gene TRBJ2-1; a weak D match, TRBD2 (5 bases). The CDR3 runs 15 residues. The germline V gene encodes CDR1 ENHRY and CDR2 SYGVKD. V was shortened by 7 bases and J by 7 bases, with 20 bases between the two germline ends. This CDR3 is CAINMGELRENEQFF. The CDR3, as DNA: TGTGCCATCAATATGGGCGAACTACGGGAAAATGAGCAGTTCTTC.

The V gene is TRBV19, the J gene TRBJ1-4; D is undetermined. Trimming took 6 bases from V and 4 from J, leaving 21 bases between them. CDR3 size: 17 residues. Per germline, CDR1 LNHDA and CDR2 SQIVND (reference sequence). The CDR3 spells CASSSVIRYRVNEKLFF. The CDR3, as DNA: TGTGCCAGTAGCTCTGTAATAAGGTACAGAGTTAATGAAAAACTGTTTTTT. Looking up the rest from reference TRBV19 and TRBJ1-4 gives the full variable domain: DGGITQSPKYLFRKEGQNVTLSCEQNLNHDAMYWYRQDPGQGLRLIYYSQIVNDFQKGDIAEGYSVSREKKESFPLTVTSAQKNPTAFYLCASSSVIRYRVNEKLFFGSGTQLSVL.